This T cell receptor (beta chain) was found in a study of cytomegalovirus exposure and HLA in healthy donors. It was with 60 Vbeta and 13 Jbeta primers that the PCR ran. Profiling relied on immunoSEQ multiplex PCR, and the TCRdb table lists in-frame clones only, not all of them. Of around 100,000 clones in the sample, around 79% were seen once. There are 18 residues in the CDR3. With 4 bases removed from V and 5 bases from J, the gap between germline ends came to 26 bases. The V gene's germline CDR1 is SGDLS and CDR2 YYNGEE. Sequencing was carried out using PBMCs. The receptor was derived from a woman aged 35 to 49 in good health and CMV-seropositive. The V call is TRBV9, the J call TRBJ2-3; weak D call: TRBD2 (5 bases). CDR3 in amino acids: CASSHSLGEGSGVDTQYF. CDR3 nucleotide sequence: TGTGCCAGCAGCCATAGTCTCGGAGAGGGTAGTGGGGTAGATACGCAGTATTTT.